Below are 3 T cell receptor beta chains sequenced from a single sample in a study of T cell repertoires in cytomegalovirus infection. TCRdb used MiXCR to reprocess the reads, holding one entry per CDR3 protein. The sample has 200,000 or so distinct CDR3 sequences, about 21% seen once. Sequencing input: PBMCs. The origin of the receptors is a human donor in good health (CMV status not recorded). Some clones in this sample may be carry-over from other donors' samples.

The chain carries TRBV10-3 and TRBJ2-1; TRBD2 agrees at 9 bases. After removal of 8 bases from V and 7 bases from J, the junction contained 9 bases not matched to a gene. CDR1 and CDR2 from the germline V gene are ENHRY and SYGVKD. The CDR3 totals 14 residues. CDR3 sequence: CAISPRREGNEQFF. The CDR3, as DNA: TGTGCCATCTCCCCTAGGCGGGAGGGGAATGAGCAGTTCTTC.

This clonotype came up a few times. The J gene is TRBJ2-1, the V gene TRBV6-2 or TRBV6-3; D might be TRBD1 or TRBD2, each matching 5 bases. This CDR3 contains 12 residues. CDR1 MNHEY and CDR2 SVGEGT come from the germline V gene. V gave up 10 bases and J gave up 8 bases, with 15 bases separating them. The CDR3, as DNA: TGTGCCACCCGGGACCCCGTCTATGAGCAGTTCTTC. Amino acids: CATRDPVYEQFF.

Comment on this clonotype: A much larger clone lies a single base off, so this may be a read error. The V gene is TRBV11-1, the J gene TRBJ2-1; D is ambiguous. The CDR3 consists of 12 residues. Germline V CDR1 and CDR2: SGHAT, FQDESV (reference sequence). Written as DNA, the CDR3 is TGTGCCAGCTCATCGGCCTACAATGAGCAGATCTTC. Its protein is CASSSAYNEQIF.